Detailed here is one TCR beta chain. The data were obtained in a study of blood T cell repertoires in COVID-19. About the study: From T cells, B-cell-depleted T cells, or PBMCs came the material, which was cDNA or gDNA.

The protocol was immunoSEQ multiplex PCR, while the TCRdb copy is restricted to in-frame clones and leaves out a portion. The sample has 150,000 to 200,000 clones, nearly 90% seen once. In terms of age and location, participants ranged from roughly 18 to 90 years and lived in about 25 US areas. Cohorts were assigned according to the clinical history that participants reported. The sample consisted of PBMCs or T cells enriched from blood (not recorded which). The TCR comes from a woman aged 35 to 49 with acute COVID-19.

The CDR3 region is CASSKRTHYEQYF. CDR3 in DNA: TGTGCCAGCAGCAAAAGGACTCACTACGAGCAGTACTTC. This chain connects TRBV3-1 (or the pseudogene TRBV3-2) to TRBJ2-7, with a possible D match to TRBD2 (5 bases). V dropped 5 bases and J dropped 3 bases, with 11 bases sitting between them. There are 13 residues in the CDR3. Germline V gene sequence: CDR1 LGHDT, CDR2 YNNKEL (reference sequence).